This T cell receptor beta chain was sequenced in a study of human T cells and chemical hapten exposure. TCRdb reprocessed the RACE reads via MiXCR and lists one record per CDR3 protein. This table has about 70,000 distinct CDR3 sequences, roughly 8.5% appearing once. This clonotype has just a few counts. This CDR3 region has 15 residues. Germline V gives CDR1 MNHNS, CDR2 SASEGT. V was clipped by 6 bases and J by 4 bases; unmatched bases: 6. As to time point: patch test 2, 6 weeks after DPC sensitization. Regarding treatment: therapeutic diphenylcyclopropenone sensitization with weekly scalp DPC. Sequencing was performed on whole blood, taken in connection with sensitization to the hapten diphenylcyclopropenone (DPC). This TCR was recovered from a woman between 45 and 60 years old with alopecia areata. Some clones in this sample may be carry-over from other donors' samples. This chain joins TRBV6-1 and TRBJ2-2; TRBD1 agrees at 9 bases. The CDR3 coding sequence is TGTGCCAGCAGCAGGACAGGGGATGGCACCGGGGAGCTGTTTTTT. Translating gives CASSRTGDGTGELFF.